This entry is about one T cell receptor beta chain. Its antigen is currently unknown. The data belong to a study of cytomegalovirus exposure and HLA in healthy donors. Study-level information: A preliminary data release comprised 80 million to 95 million unique TCRs obtained from HLA-typed donors. Study observations and caveats: In a later analysis, V- and J-gene trimming of beta chains associated with a DCLRE1C missense variant, replicated independently.

The CDR3 runs 16 residues. Germline-derived CDR1 and CDR2 are SGHDT and YYEEEE. The V gene lost 0 bases and the J gene lost 3 bases, with 14 bases spanning the gap. It was with 60 Vbeta and 13 Jbeta primers that the PCR ran. The table came from immunoSEQ multiplex PCR; TCRdb's copy has only in-frame clones and leaves some out. There are about 200,000 clones in the sample; about 88% occur only once, and around 0.31% lies in the top ten. The chain couples TRBV5-6 to TRBJ2-3; TRBD2 might be the D (6 bases). The receptor was isolated from a woman in her twenties or thirties in good health and CMV-seronegative. The sequenced material came from PBMCs. DNA of the CDR3: TGTGCCAGCAGCTTGGGGGACTCCGCGTGGACAGATACGCAGTATTTT. Protein product: CASSLGDSAWTDTQYF. Full variable domain (rest looked up from reference TRBV5-6 and TRBJ2-3): DAGVTQSPTHLIKTRGQQVTLRCSPKSGHDTVSWYQQALGQGPQFIFQYYEEEERQRGNFPDRFSGHQFPNYSSELNVNALLLGDSALYLCASSLGDSAWTDTQYFGPGTRLTVL.